The 16 T cell receptor beta chains given below trace back to one sample, sequenced in a study of T cells in localized non-small cell lung cancer. Here immunoSEQ multiplex PCR was the method, and the copy in TCRdb shows in-frame clones only, minus some. The sample yields 75,000 to 80,000 clones, around 90% seen once. Material: peripheral blood, obtained before any cancer treatment. All receptors derive from a woman aged 35 to 70 with stage I squamous cell lung carcinoma.

This chain joins TRBV29-1 and TRBJ2-3; D is perhaps TRBD1 (6 bases). Germline CDR1 is SQVTM and CDR2 is ANQGSEA. V shed 4 bases and J shed 10 bases, with 15 bases lying between them. The CDR3 has 12 amino acids. The CDR3 DNA is TGCAGCGTTGGCCCGGACAGCTGGCCGCAGTATTTT. Translated: CSVGPDSWPQYF.

This clone was detected once. DNA of the CDR3: TGCGCCAGCAGCACGGGCGTCGGGGGTGGCCACGAGCAGTACTTC. Protein product: CASSTGVGGGHEQYF. This rearrangement joins TRBV5-1 to TRBJ2-7, with D tentatively TRBD2 (6 bases). The germline CDR1 and CDR2 sequences are SGHRS and YFSETQ. The CDR3 consists of 15 residues. Trimming removed 4 bases at V and 5 bases at J, with 19 bases between.

The chain is built from TRBV15 and TRBJ2-7; 10 positions match TRBD1. This CDR3 contains 14 residues. After removal of 3 bases from V and 2 bases from J, the junction contained 1 base not matched to a gene. Germline-derived CDR1 and CDR2 are LNHNV and YYDKDF (reference sequence). In nucleotides, the CDR3 is TGTGCCACCAGCAGGGACAGGGGGACCTACGAGCAGTACTTC. Translated: CATSRDRGTYEQYF.

In DNA, the CDR3 is TGTGCCAGTAGTATGTTGGAATTGGGATACACCTTC. Encoded protein: CASSMLELGYTF. The chain uses TRBV19 and TRBJ1-2, with unresolved D. Trimming removed 3 bases at V and 11 bases at J, with 13 bases between. Germline V CDR1 and CDR2: LNHDA, SQIVND (reference sequence). The CDR3 spans 12 residues.

A single count supports this clone. The chain employs TRBV29-1 and TRBJ1-5; D is uncertain. This CDR3 comprises 12 residues. V was shortened by 5 bases and J by 0 bases, with 5 bases between the two germline ends. Germline V CDR1 and CDR2: SQVTM, ANQGSEA. CDR3 region: CSVRSSNQPQHF. Here the CDR3 DNA reads TGCAGCGTTCGGAGTAGCAATCAGCCCCAGCATTTT.

Here the CDR3 DNA reads TGCAGCGTGCTACAGGGGCAGAACACTGAAGCTTTCTTT. Translation: CSVLQGQNTEAFF. V and J are TRBV29-1 and TRBJ1-1; 7 bases agree with TRBD1. V gave up 6 bases and J gave up 1 base; unmatched junction bases: 5. Germline V CDR1 and CDR2: SQVTM, ANQGSEA. The length of the CDR3 is 13 residues.

The chain uses TRBV27 and TRBJ1-5; the match to TRBD1 covers 7 bases. Trimming removed 10 bases from V and 3 bases from J; junction bases left unmatched: 3. Per the germline V gene, CDR1 is MNHEY and CDR2 is SMNVEV (reference sequence). The CDR3 has 12 amino acids. Written as DNA, the CDR3 is TGTGCCACCGGGACAGCCAATCAGCCCCAGCATTTT. Amino acid sequence: CATGTANQPQHF.

This clone was found once. This chain uses TRBV9 with TRBJ2-1; the D is unclear. V lost 0 bases and J lost 1, with 8 bases in between. Germline V gene sequence: CDR1 SGDLS, CDR2 YYNGEE. The CDR3 runs to 15 residues. CDR3 nucleotide sequence: TGTGCCAGCAGCGTAGAACGCTCTTCCTACAATGAGCAGTTCTTC. Translation: CASSVERSSYNEQFF.

As DNA, the CDR3 is TGTGCCAGCAGAACGACAGGGAACTATGGCTACACCTTC. This translates into CASRTTGNYGYTF. The genes are TRBV6-1 and TRBJ1-2, with 7 bases matching TRBD1. This CDR3 has 13 residues. With V trimmed by 6 bases and J by 2 bases, 3 bases remained unmatched. CDR1 is MNHNS, CDR2 SASEGT, per germline.

The rearrangement links TRBV5-1 to TRBJ2-5; D possibly corresponds to TRBD1 (6 bases). Germline CDR1 SGHRS, CDR2 YFSETQ. The CDR3 has 14 amino acids. The V and J ends lost 1 base and 3 bases respectively, with 10 bases between them. For the CDR3, the DNA is TGCGCCAGCAGCTTGAACGGACAGAAAGAGACCCAGTACTTC. The encoded protein is CASSLNGQKETQYF.

This clone was counted only a few times. The V and J genes are TRBV6-6 and TRBJ1-6; the D is unclear. The CDR3 loop spans 12 amino acids. Germline loops: CDR1 MNHNY, CDR2 SVGAGI (reference sequence). The germline V and J ends were trimmed by 8 bases and 11 bases, with 13 bases remaining between them. This CDR3 is CASRLDMTPLHF. CDR3 in DNA: TGTGCCAGCCGACTGGATATGACACCCCTCCACTTT.

This chain joins TRBV13 and TRBJ2-7, with 10 bases fitting TRBD1. Trimming took 5 bases from V and 3 from J; bases not matched to a gene: 7. From germline, CDR1 is PRHDT and CDR2 FYEKMQ (reference sequence). The CDR3 is 15 residues long. The CDR3 protein is CASSGTGQGLYEQYF. The DNA of the CDR3 is TGTGCCAGCAGCGGAACGGGACAGGGGCTCTACGAGCAGTACTTC.

The CDR3 DNA is TGTGCCAGCAGCATCAAACAGGACTACGAGCAGTACTTC. This sequence encodes CASSIKQDYEQYF. The J gene is TRBJ2-7, the V gene TRBV5-6, with a possible D match to TRBD1 (5 bases). Germline CDR1 reads SGHDT; CDR2 reads YYEEEE. This CDR3 has 13 residues. V was trimmed by 4 bases and J by 3 bases, leaving 11 bases between them.

The rearrangement uses TRBV7-9 and TRBJ1-1, with D hard to call. Trimming stripped 3 bases from V and 5 bases from J, with 10 bases between. The CDR3 extends over 13 amino acids. Germline V gene lookup returns CDR1 SEHNR and CDR2 FQNEAQ (reference sequence). The CDR3 DNA follows: TGTGCCAGCAGCTTGACTGGCGTAACTGAAGCTTTCTTT. Protein sequence: CASSLTGVTEAFF.

This chain links TRBV5-1 with TRBJ2-2, with D tentatively TRBD2 (7 bases). Trimming removed 2 bases at V and 7 bases at J, with 12 bases between. Germline CDR1 SGHRS, CDR2 YFSETQ. The CDR3 covers 14 residues. CDR3 in DNA: TGCGCCAGCAGCTTCGGGGGGCCGGACGGGGAGCTGTTTTTT. This sequence encodes CASSFGGPDGELFF. The full variable domain, with the rest looked up from reference TRBV5-1 and TRBJ2-2, is KAGVTQTPRYLIKTRGQQVTLSCSPISGHRSVSWYQQTPGQGLQFLFEYFSETQRNKGNFPGRFSGRQFSNSRSEMNVSTLELGDSALYLCASSFGGPDGELFFGEGSRLTVL.

The V and J genes are TRBV6-5 and TRBJ1-2; D may be TRBD1 (6 bases). Germline V gives CDR1 MNHEY, CDR2 SVGAGI. The CDR3 runs to 13 residues. Trimming left V 5 bases short and J 4 bases short, with 11 bases between. The CDR3 reads CASSRTDSYGYTF. CDR3 DNA: TGTGCCAGCAGTCGAACGGACAGCTATGGCTACACCTTC.